Shown below are 21 T cell receptor beta chains from a single sample sequenced in a study of CXCR3-negative and CXCR3-positive naive CD8 T cells. Regarding the study as a whole: TRB CDR3s of CXCR3-positive naive cells were more hydrophobic than those of CXCR3-negative naive cells.

These receptors are not linked to any known antigen. Via 5' RACE with UMI labels, TRB cDNA libraries were prepared. TCRdb reprocessed the 5' RACE reads; each CDR3 protein has one entry and no DNA is given. The listing records some 60,000 distinct CDR3 sequences. Sequencing was done on a sample of naive CXCR3+ CD8+ T cells from blood. Subset indicated: CD45RO-CCR7+CD27+CD95- naive CD8+ T cells expressing CXCR3 (TNR3+). These receptors originate from a human donor in good health. Some clones in this sample may be carry-over from other donors' samples.

The V call is TRBV12-3 or TRBV12-4, the J call TRBJ1-2; absent DNA, TCRdb's TRBD1 call cannot be checked. The CDR3 sequence is 12 residues long. The CDR3 is CASSEGGYGYTF.

The chain joins TRBV27 to TRBJ2-7; no DNA is available, so the TRBD2 call from TCRdb remains unchecked. Germline V gene sequence: CDR1 MNHEY, CDR2 SMNVEV (reference sequence). The CDR3 spans 15 residues. CDR3 sequence: CASRPGSGAPYEQYF.

This CDR3 is CASSPTGFTEAFF. This rearrangement joins TRBV12-3 or TRBV12-4 to TRBJ1-1; TCRdb outputs TRBD1, but without DNA this stays unchecked. The CDR3 is made up of 13 amino acids.

The chain joins TRBV12-3 or TRBV12-4 to TRBJ2-7; TCRdb reports TRBD2, a call that lacks DNA to check it against. The CDR3 extends over 15 amino acids. The CDR3 here is CASSVTSTSPYEQYF.

The V call is TRBV27, the J call TRBJ2-3; as DNA is missing, the TRBD1 call by TCRdb cannot be tested. Per the germline V gene, CDR1 is MNHEY and CDR2 is SMNVEV (reference sequence). CDR3 length: 13 residues. CDR3 sequence reads: CASSWGPGDTQYF.

CDR3 loop: CASRYGQGQDYGYTF. The V gene is TRBV12-3 or TRBV12-4, the J gene TRBJ1-2; TCRdb indicates TRBD1, and absent DNA this call remains unverified. The CDR3 consists of 15 residues.

This chain joins TRBV11-2 and TRBJ1-1; TCRdb's D call of TRBD1 is untestable without DNA. The CDR3 runs 15 residues. Germline values: CDR1 SGHAT, CDR2 FQNNGV. CDR3 region: CASSLYREVYTEAFF.

V gene TRBV28 combines with J gene TRBJ2-2; TCRdb's D gene call, TRBD2, goes unchecked for lack of DNA. The CDR3 has 16 amino acids. Germline values: CDR1 MDHEN, CDR2 SYDVKM. The CDR3 protein is CASTQPGTWNTGELFF.

J is TRBJ2-2 and V is TRBV23-1; TCRdb picks TRBD1, but there is no DNA to check that call. TRBV23-1 carries the ORF label, with uncertain function. The CDR3 is 17 residues long. The CDR3 region is CASSQSRIRDNTGELFF.

This chain links TRBV7-9 with TRBJ1-2; TCRdb indicates TRBD1, and absent DNA this call remains unverified. Germline values: CDR1 SEHNR, CDR2 FQNEAQ (reference sequence). The length of the CDR3 is 14 residues. The CDR3: CASSVGAPVYGYTF.

The gene calls are TRBV27 and TRBJ2-1; TCRdb's D gene call, TRBD2, goes unchecked for lack of DNA. Germline assignment: CDR1 MNHEY and CDR2 SMNVEV (reference sequence). The CDR3 has 18 amino acids. The chain's CDR3 is CASSLLGSGGSSYNEQFF.

This chain links TRBV28 with TRBJ1-5; TCRdb lists TRBD1, though no DNA is available to test this call. Germline CDR1 reads MDHEN; CDR2 reads SYDVKM. CDR3 length: 14 residues. CDR3 region: CASSGRGGNQPQHF.

V gene TRBV11-2 combines with J gene TRBJ2-1. The CDR3 is 13 amino acids. Germline assignment: CDR1 SGHAT and CDR2 FQNNGV. The CDR3 here is CASSLGTSYEQFF.

The chain employs TRBV10-1 and TRBJ2-7. Germline values: CDR1 WNHNN, CDR2 SYGVQD (reference sequence). The CDR3 has 15 residues. The chain's CDR3 is CASSESKGCDYEQYF.

V is TRBV7-2 and J is TRBJ1-2; TCRdb proposes TRBD1, but this gene call is untestable without DNA. This CDR3 region has 16 residues. CDR1 is SGHTA and CDR2 is FQGNSA in the germline V gene. The chain's CDR3 is CASSGWDREANYGYTF.

The chain employs TRBV29-1 and TRBJ1-2; TCRdb proposes TRBD1, but this gene call is untestable without DNA. Germline CDR1 SQVTM, CDR2 ANQGSEA. This CDR3 is built from 15 residues. This chain's CDR3 is CSVHSGQQSNYGYTF.

Here the CDR3 reads CASSQVAGTEAFF. The J gene is TRBJ1-1, the V gene TRBV4-3. CDR3 size: 13 residues. Germline V gene data show CDR1 as LGHNA and CDR2 as YSLEER.

The J gene is TRBJ2-7, the V gene TRBV27. Germline V lookup: CDR1 MNHEY, CDR2 SMNVEV (reference sequence). The CDR3 is made up of 14 amino acids. CDR3 sequence: CASSLTGLTYEQYF.

The gene calls are TRBV12-3 or TRBV12-4 and TRBJ2-2; TCRdb reports TRBD1, a call that lacks DNA to check it against. The CDR3 consists of 16 residues. The CDR3 sequence is CASSPSGGGLTGELFF.

The genes are TRBV18 and TRBJ2-7; TCRdb gives TRBD1 as the D gene, but with no DNA this cannot be confirmed. Germline V gene lookup returns CDR1 KGHSH and CDR2 LQKENI. The CDR3 has 13 amino acids. This CDR3 reads CASSPRDGDEQYF.

The J gene is TRBJ2-7, the V gene TRBV5-8; absent DNA, TCRdb's TRBD1 call cannot be checked. CDR3 length equals 13 residues. Germline V CDR1 and CDR2: SGHTS, YDEGEE. The CDR3 loop is CATQHREAYEQYF.